Each of the 27 T cell receptor beta chains below was sequenced from the same sample in a study of blood T cell repertoires in COVID-19. The method was immunoSEQ multiplex PCR; TCRdb's version includes in-frame clones alone and lacks a portion of them. The repertoire has over 95,000 clones, 70% to 85% of them found once; the top ten carry 17%. What was sequenced was peripheral blood. The receptor source for this set is a woman aged 55-70 years with acute or convalescent COVID-19.

The V call is TRBV5-1, the J call TRBJ1-1; D call uncertain. V was shortened by 4 bases and J by 3 bases, with 13 bases between the two germline ends. The CDR3 has 14 residues. The germline V gene encodes CDR1 SGHRS and CDR2 YFSETQ. This chain's CDR3 is CASSRAGRDTEAFF. Written as DNA, the CDR3 is TGCGCCAGCAGCCGAGCCGGGAGAGACACTGAAGCTTTCTTT.

The chain combines TRBV27 with TRBJ1-5, with unresolved D. The CDR3 extends over 13 amino acids. V lost 0 bases, J lost 6 bases, and 6 bases lay in between. Looked up from germline, CDR1 is MNHEY and CDR2 is SMNVEV (reference sequence). As DNA, the CDR3 is TGTGCCAGCAGTTTATCGTGGGCTCAGCCCCAGCATTTT. Amino acid sequence: CASSLSWAQPQHF.

The chain carries TRBV5-6 and TRBJ1-2; tentative D call: TRBD1 (5 bases). CDR1 SGHDT and CDR2 YYEEEE come from the germline V gene. The CDR3 spans 13 residues. Trimming took 5 bases from V and 4 from J, leaving 12 bases between them. The CDR3 nucleotides are TGTGCCAGCAGTACACCGCAGGGCTATGGCTACACCTTC. Translated: CASSTPQGYGYTF.

The chain has TRBV3-1 (or the pseudogene TRBV3-2) and TRBJ1-5; D might be TRBD1 (6 bases). This CDR3 contains 14 residues. Trimming cost V 5 bases and J 10 bases, with 18 bases left between them. The germline gives CDR1 LGHDT, CDR2 YNNKEL (reference sequence). This CDR3 reads CASSSNTGPGPQHF. The CDR3 coding sequence is TGTGCCAGCAGCTCCAACACAGGGCCGGGACCCCAGCATTTT.

At least ten counts were recorded for this clone. This sequence joins TRBV2 and TRBJ1-2; possible D gene TRBD1, 5 bases. Trimming cost V 8 bases and J 5 bases, with 15 bases left between them. Germline V lookup: CDR1 SNHLY, CDR2 FYNNEI. The CDR3 totals 13 residues. As DNA, the CDR3 is TGTGCCAGCTCAAACGACAGATTATATGGCTACACCTTC. Translated: CASSNDRLYGYTF.

The gene calls are TRBV6-5 and TRBJ1-1; TRBD1 agrees at 9 bases. The CDR3 runs 15 residues. Looked up from germline, CDR1 is MNHEY and CDR2 is SVGAGI. V gave up 6 bases and J gave up 3 bases; unmatched junction bases: 8. CDR3 nucleotides: TGTGCCAGCAGGTCCGACAGGGGGGTTTACACTGAAGCTTTCTTT. This translates into CASRSDRGVYTEAFF.

In this sample, this clone turned up many times. The J gene is TRBJ1-6, the V gene TRBV9; 7 nucleotides line up with TRBD1. V lost 0 bases to trimming and J lost 7 bases; unmatched junction nucleotides: 10. The CDR3 totals 17 residues. Germline V gene sequence: CDR1 SGDLS, CDR2 YYNGEE. CDR3 in DNA: TGTGCCAGCAGCGTAGACGCAGGGGGGTACCCCAATTCACCCCTCCACTTT. Its translation is CASSVDAGGYPNSPLHF.

This clone was seen only a few times. The rearrangement links TRBV5-4 to TRBJ2-3, with TRBD2 identical over 13 bases. CDR3 length equals 16 residues. V lost 0 bases, J lost 5 bases, and 3 bases stayed unmatched. Germline V lookup: CDR1 SGHNT, CDR2 YYREEE (reference sequence). The CDR3 reads CASSLGGLAGKDTQYF. CDR3 sequence (DNA): TGTGCCAGCAGCTTGGGGGGACTAGCGGGGAAAGATACGCAGTATTTT.

The count of this clone is one. This sequence joins TRBV6-2 or TRBV6-3 and TRBJ2-7; D perhaps matches TRBD2 (5 bases). The germline V gene encodes CDR1 MNHEY and CDR2 SVGEGT. CDR3 length equals 18 residues. Trimming cost V 0 bases and J 2 bases, with 20 bases left between them. CDR3 in DNA: TGTGCCAGCAGTTACTCGGTGGGAGACCGTAGCAAAACCTACGAGCAGTACTTC. It is translated as CASSYSVGDRSKTYEQYF.

The V call is TRBV6-1, the J call TRBJ1-2; D is possibly TRBD1 (6 bases). Trimming removed 3 bases from V and 8 bases from J, with 16 bases in between. Looked up from germline, CDR1 is MNHNS and CDR2 is SASEGT. The CDR3 has 14 amino acids. The CDR3 region has the DNA TGTGCCAGCAGTGAGATTCGTCAGGGGACCGGCTACACCTTC. Its translation is CASSEIRQGTGYTF.

V usage is TRBV5-4 and J usage is TRBJ2-1; D may be TRBD1 (6 bases). Germline V gene lookup returns CDR1 SGHNT and CDR2 YYREEE (reference sequence). CDR3 length equals 16 residues. The V end lost 0 bases, the J end lost 5 bases, and 15 bases lay between the germline ends. The CDR3 DNA reads TGTGCCAGCAGCTTGGCGGTAACAGGGCTGGACAATGAGCAGTTCTTC. Its protein is CASSLAVTGLDNEQFF. The variable domain in full, completed from reference TRBV5-4 and TRBJ2-1, reads ETGVTQSPTHLIKTRGQQVTLRCSSQSGHNTVSWYQQALGQGPQFIFQYYREEENGRGNFPPRFSGLQFPNYSSELNVNALELDDSALYLCASSLAVTGLDNEQFFGPGTRLTVL.

V usage is TRBV28 and J usage is TRBJ1-3, with 7 positions matching TRBD1. The CDR3 loop spans 16 amino acids. With 6 bases clipped from V and 6 bases from J, the junction kept 14 bases outside the gene matches. Germline loops: CDR1 MDHEN, CDR2 SYDVKM. Here the CDR3 reads CASSTTGNDPLNTIYF. The CDR3 DNA reads as TGTGCCAGCAGCACGACAGGGAATGATCCCCTAAACACCATATATTTT.

This clone was seen many times. In DNA form, the CDR3 reads TGCGCCAGCAGTGAGGGGGAGGGGTGGAATCAGCCCCAGCATTTT. Amino acids: CASSEGEGWNQPQHF. The chain couples TRBV10-1 to TRBJ1-5; tentatively, D is TRBD1 (5 bases). The CDR3 consists of 15 residues. Per germline, CDR1 WNHNN and CDR2 SYGVQD (reference sequence). V lost 2 bases, J lost 4 bases, and 12 bases lay in between.

This chain joins TRBV18 and TRBJ1-4, with D possibly TRBD1 on 5 matching bases. Germline CDR1 is KGHSH and CDR2 is LQKENI. V dropped 2 bases and J dropped 4 bases, with 5 bases sitting between them. This CDR3 is built from 13 residues. The CDR3 spells CASSPGHNEKLFF. DNA for the CDR3: TGTGCCAGCTCACCAGGACATAATGAAAAACTGTTTTTT.

The chain carries TRBV3-1 (or the pseudogene TRBV3-2) and TRBJ2-7; the D is unclear. The germline gives CDR1 LGHDT, CDR2 YNNKEL (reference sequence). The length of the CDR3 is 15 residues. V was clipped by 4 bases and J by 6 bases, with 19 bases between them. This chain's CDR3 is CASSRPNDGASEQYF. The CDR3 DNA is TGTGCCAGCAGCCGACCCAATGATGGAGCCTCCGAGCAGTACTTC.

The chain is built from TRBV7-9 and TRBJ1-1; D uncertain. Germline lookup yields CDR1 SEHNR and CDR2 FQNEAQ (reference sequence). V was cut by 7 bases and J by 0 bases, with 12 bases left in between. The CDR3 is 14 amino acids. CDR3 residues: CASTPGRVNTEAFF. The CDR3 bases are TGTGCCAGCACCCCTGGTCGGGTGAACACTGAAGCTTTCTTT.

The sample holds one count of this clone. V is TRBV28 and J is TRBJ2-7; 7 bases are a match to TRBD1. This CDR3 is 12 amino acids long. Trimming took 6 bases from V and 4 from J; bases not matched to a gene: 3. Germline values: CDR1 MDHEN, CDR2 SYDVKM. The chain's CDR3 is CASRRQGYEQYF. CDR3 DNA: TGTGCCAGCAGACGACAGGGTTACGAGCAGTACTTC.

This chain connects TRBV5-6 to TRBJ1-6, with a possible D match to TRBD1 (6 bases). The V end was cut by 5 bases, the J end by 3 bases, with 12 bases between. Germline V gene sequence: CDR1 SGHDT, CDR2 YYEEEE. This CDR3 has 15 amino acids. CDR3 sequence reads: CASSGGANYNSPLHF. For the CDR3, the DNA is TGTGCCAGCAGTGGGGGGGCTAACTATAATTCACCCCTCCACTTT.

This clone was recorded once. V and J are TRBV2 and TRBJ1-4; D call uncertain. CDR1 is SNHLY, CDR2 FYNNEI, per germline. The V gene lost 5 bases and the J gene lost 7 bases, with 14 bases spanning the gap. The CDR3 contains 14 residues. CDR3 sequence: CASSPSSGSEKLFF. In nucleotides, the CDR3 is TGTGCCAGCAGTCCCTCATCGGGTTCTGAAAAACTGTTTTTT. Drawing the rest from reference TRBV2 and TRBJ1-4, the complete variable domain is EPEVTQTPSHQVTQMGQEVILRCVPISNHLYFYWYRQILGQKVEFLVSFYNNEISEKSEIFDDQFSVERPDGSNFTLKIRSTKLEDSAMYFCASSPSSGSEKLFFGSGTQLSVL.

This chain connects TRBV19 to TRBJ1-1; no clear D. This CDR3 is built from 14 residues. CDR1 is LNHDA and CDR2 is SQIVND in the germline V gene (reference sequence). V lost 5 bases to trimming and J lost 1 base, with 11 bases between them. In nucleotides, the CDR3 is TGTGCCAGTAGTCTCTTCACAGCGAACACTGAAGCTTTCTTT. Translation gives CASSLFTANTEAFF.

The chain joins TRBV11-2 to TRBJ2-7; D unclear. This CDR3 contains 13 residues. The germline gives CDR1 SGHAT, CDR2 FQNNGV. Between the trimmed V and J ends, which lost 7 bases and 3 bases, there was a span of 13 bases. The CDR3 DNA follows: TGTGCCAGCACTCGCACGGCGGACTACGAGCAGTACTTC. This gives the protein CASTRTADYEQYF.

This clone was observed a single time. This chain joins TRBV5-1 and TRBJ2-5, with 7 bases that match TRBD1. V shed 4 bases, J shed 1 base, and the junction held 13 bases outside the gene matches. The CDR3 loop spans 17 amino acids. CDR1 and CDR2 (germline): SGHRS, YFSETQ. CDR3: CASSPIGSRDSQETQYF. The CDR3 DNA sequence: TGCGCCAGCAGCCCCATCGGGTCCCGGGACAGCCAAGAGACCCAGTACTTC.

The count of this clone is one. The chain employs TRBV5-5 and TRBJ2-1; 13 positions agree with TRBD2. This CDR3 spans 15 amino acids. V lost 5 bases and J lost 4; bases outside the gene matches: 3. CDR1 and CDR2 (germline): SGHKS, YYEKEE (reference sequence). The chain's CDR3 is CASSGLAGAYNEQFF. CDR3 sequence (DNA): TGTGCCAGCAGTGGACTAGCGGGGGCATACAATGAGCAGTTCTTC.

This chain uses TRBV6-1 with TRBJ1-5; 7 nucleotides agree with TRBD1. The CDR3 consists of 16 residues. Germline CDR1 MNHNS, CDR2 SASEGT. V shed 4 bases, J shed 3 bases, and the junction held 9 bases outside the gene matches. The CDR3 here is CASSATGVTFNQPQHF. The DNA for the CDR3 is TGTGCCAGCAGTGCAACAGGGGTGACGTTCAATCAGCCCCAGCATTTT.

J is TRBJ1-5 and V is TRBV30; 8 bases are a match to TRBD1. V shed 2 bases and J 6 bases; nucleotides not matched to a gene: 12. This CDR3 is 16 amino acids long. Germline V gene sequence: CDR1 GTSNPN, CDR2 SVGIG (reference sequence). CDR3 nucleotide sequence: TGTGCCTGGAGTAAATCTCCAGGGGGCATAGGTCAGCCCCAGCATTTT. It is translated as CAWSKSPGGIGQPQHF. The whole variable domain, filled in from reference TRBV30 and TRBJ1-5, reads SQTIHQWPATLVQPVGSPLSLECTVEGTSNPNLYWYRQAAGRGLQLLFYSVGIGQISSEVPQNLSASRPQDRQFILSSKKLLLSDSGFYLCAWSKSPGGIGQPQHFGDGTRLSIL.

The rearrangement joins TRBV19 to TRBJ1-1; 8 nucleotides match TRBD1. CDR3 length: 17 amino acids. The J segment lost 5 bases and the V segment lost 4 bases, leaving 15 bases of the junction unmatched. CDR1 and CDR2 (germline): LNHDA, SQIVND (reference sequence). The CDR3 DNA sequence: TGTGCCAGTAGTACCCCGAGACAGGGGCAGTTAAGGACTGAAGCTTTCTTT. The encoded protein is CASSTPRQGQLRTEAFF.

Here the CDR3 DNA reads TGCAGTGCTAACGGACAAATTGAAGCTTTCTTT. It translates to CSANGQIEAFF. This chain joins TRBV20-1 and TRBJ1-1, with a tentative D call TRBD1 (5 bases). Trimming removed 4 bases from V and 7 bases from J, with 10 bases in between. CDR3 length: 11 amino acids. CDR1 and CDR2 from the germline V gene are DFQATT and SNEGSKA (reference sequence).